These 3 T cell receptor beta chains were sequenced from one sample in a study of CD4 and CD8 cells across lung adenocarcinoma regions. TCRdb re-called the PCR reads through MiXCR, storing one row per CDR3 protein. The table shows approximately 18,000 distinct CDR3 sequences, with 45% to 60% occurring only once. The sample was CD8+ T cells from the center of a lung tumor. These receptors were collected from a female donor with lung adenocarcinoma. The CD4 and CD8 labels of this study may be unreliable.

The gene calls are TRBV27 and TRBJ2-3, with D tentatively TRBD2 (6 bases). Germline lookup yields CDR1 MNHEY and CDR2 SMNVEV (reference sequence). CDR3 length equals 16 residues. V lost 7 bases and J 11 bases, leaving 28 bases between the germline ends. The CDR3 bases are TGTGCCAGCACCTCTTGGGGGGTAACTGCCACAAACATGCAGTATTTT. It codes for CASTSWGVTATNMQYF.

By share of the sample, this clonotype is medium-sized. The chain links TRBV6-5 to TRBJ1-1; no definite D call. V lost 6 bases to trimming and J lost 0 bases, with 14 bases between them. There are 15 residues in the CDR3. CDR1 is MNHEY, CDR2 SVGAGI, per germline. The CDR3 loop is CASRAQAGLNTEAFF. CDR3 DNA: TGTGCCAGCAGAGCCCAGGCAGGACTGAACACTGAAGCTTTCTTT.

V usage is TRBV6-1 and J usage is TRBJ2-2; 7 nucleotides agree with TRBD2. Germline V gene lookup returns CDR1 MNHNS and CDR2 SASEGT. Losses at the gene ends were 5 bases for V and 7 bases for J; bases not matched to a gene: 13. The CDR3 runs 16 residues. The CDR3 DNA reads as TGTGCCAGCAGTCTAACTAGCGCCGAGGGAGGCGGGGAGCTGTTTTTT. Translating it yields CASSLTSAEGGGELFF.